A single sample gave rise to the 18 T cell receptor beta chains below, sequenced in a study of blood T cells in healthy people across ages. The use of a sample-barcoded 5' primer and a J-beta primer mix characterized a second PCR of roughly 6 to 11 cycles. A single record per CDR3 protein comes from TCRdb applying MiXCR to the 5' RACE reads. This sample yields 650,000 to 800,000 distinct CDR3 sequences, of which about 50% are seen a single time; approximately 13% belongs to the top ten. Sequenced: blood. These TCRs come from a woman aged 80 or over in good health.

On this clonotype: One end of the junction is discordant with germline, which a read error may explain. The chain joins TRBV5-1 to TRBJ2-2; 7 bases map to TRBD1. Germline V gene lookup returns CDR1 SGHRS and CDR2 YFSETQ. There are 15 residues in the CDR3. This CDR3 is CASGFGDRNTGELFF. The CDR3 DNA is TGCGCCAGCGGCTTTGGGGACAGGAACACCGGGGAGCTGTTTTTT.

The J gene is TRBJ1-4, the V gene TRBV20-1; 9 bases fit TRBD1. With 3 bases clipped from V and 11 bases from J, the junction kept 10 bases outside the gene matches. Germline V gene data show CDR1 as DFQATT and CDR2 as SNEGSKA (reference sequence). The CDR3 is made up of 14 amino acids. The CDR3 DNA reads as TGCAGTGCTAGTGGGCGGACAGGGGTGGATAAACTGTTTTTT. Translation: CSASGRTGVDKLFF.

V usage is TRBV3-1 and J usage is TRBJ2-2; no firm D call. The ends were cut back, 5 bases at V and 4 bases at J, with 5 bases in the middle. In germline, CDR1 is LGHDT, CDR2 YNNKEL (reference sequence). This CDR3 is 12 amino acids long. The CDR3 DNA follows: TGTGCCAGCAGCGAGTTCACCGGGGAGCTGTTTTTT. This encodes CASSEFTGELFF.

Note on this clonotype: Given a much more abundant clone one base away, this may be a read error. V is TRBV4-1 and J is TRBJ2-5; D remains unclear. V was clipped by 0 bases and J by 11 bases, with 16 bases between them. Per germline, CDR1 MGHRA and CDR2 YSYEKL. The CDR3 has 14 residues. Here the CDR3 reads CASSQEIRRNEQYF. CDR3 nucleotide sequence: TGCGCCAGCAGCCAAGAAATTCGCAGAAATGAGCAGTACTTC.

In its sample, this clonotype was seen a few times. This may be a read error, as it is one base from a much larger clone. V usage is TRBV5-1 and J usage is TRBJ2-1, with D unclear. The CDR3 extends over 14 amino acids. Germline CDR1 and CDR2: SGHRS and YFSETQ. In DNA, the CDR3 is TGCGTCAGCAGCTTGGCCCTCACAATCAATGAGCAGTTCTTC. It is translated as CVSSLALTINEQFF.

The chain combines TRBV2 with TRBJ2-3; D call uncertain. V lost 6 bases and J 6 bases, leaving 13 bases between the germline ends. Germline-derived CDR1 and CDR2 are SNHLY and FYNNEI. The CDR3 has 13 residues. The CDR3 reads CASSPGPGDTQYF. DNA of the CDR3: TGTGCCAGCAGCCCCGGTCCCGGGGATACGCAGTATTTT.

The genes are TRBV5-6 and TRBJ2-3; D is perhaps TRBD1 or TRBD2 (6 bases each). CDR3 length equals 18 residues. Germline CDR1 SGHDT, CDR2 YYEEEE. V lost 1 base and J lost 1, with 19 bases in between. The CDR3 coding sequence is TGTGCCAGCAGCTTGTTATGCGGGGCAGAGGGGGGCACAGATACGCAGTATTTT. This codes for CASSLLCGAEGGTDTQYF.

For this clonotype: A much bigger clone sits one base away, suggesting this may be a read error. V is TRBV29-1 and J is TRBJ2-3; tentative D call: TRBD2 (5 bases). Germline CDR1 SQVTM, CDR2 ANQGSEA. The CDR3 spans 14 residues. The CDR3, as DNA: TGCCGCGTACGCAGAGGGCCGACCACAGATACGCAGTATTTT. Its translation: CRVRRGPTTDTQYF.

The gene calls are TRBV5-1 and TRBJ2-1; 11 nucleotides line up with TRBD2. Looked up from germline, CDR1 is SGHRS and CDR2 is YFSETQ. With V trimmed by 0 bases and J by 12 bases, 8 bases remained unmatched. The length of the CDR3 is 15 residues. CDR3 residues: CASSLAASGGKVQFF. CDR3 DNA: TGCGCCAGCAGCTTGGCCGCTAGCGGGGGGAAAGTGCAGTTCTTC.

This rearrangement joins TRBV20-1 to TRBJ2-5; D ambiguous. CDR3 length equals 10 residues. V was shortened by 6 bases and J by 5 bases, with 7 bases between the two germline ends. Germline lookup yields CDR1 DFQATT and CDR2 SNEGSKA (reference sequence). The DNA for the CDR3 is TGCAGTGCCGCGAAGGAGACCCAGTACTTC. Amino acid sequence: CSAAKETQYF.

The rearrangement links TRBV6-6 to TRBJ1-1; 9 nucleotides match TRBD1. The ends lost 5 bases at V and 6 bases at J; junction bases unmatched: 4. The V gene's germline CDR1 is MNHNY and CDR2 SVGAGI (reference sequence). This CDR3 region has 13 residues. The CDR3 loop is CASSIQGASEAFF. The CDR3, as DNA: TGTGCCAGCAGTATACAGGGGGCCTCTGAAGCTTTCTTT.

The chain recombines TRBV9 with TRBJ2-7; 8 bases line up with TRBD2. Germline-derived CDR1 and CDR2 are SGDLS and YYNGEE. The junction had 5 bases not matched to a gene; V was cut back by 0 bases and J by 0 bases. The CDR3 spans 16 residues. For the CDR3, the DNA is TGTGCCAGCAGCGTAGCTACTAGCGGTAGCTCCTACGAGCAGTACTTC. Translated: CASSVATSGSSYEQYF.

This chain links TRBV6-5 with TRBJ2-3; TRBD1 agrees at 11 bases. Losses at the gene ends were 7 bases for V and 3 bases for J; bases not matched to a gene: 6. This CDR3 is built from 15 residues. In germline, CDR1 is MNHEY, CDR2 SVGAGI. CDR3 protein: CASKPGTGGTDTQYF. The CDR3, as DNA: TGTGCCAGCAAACCCGGGACAGGGGGTACAGATACGCAGTATTTT.

The chain carries TRBV20-1 and TRBJ2-1; either TRBD1 or TRBD2 may fit D (7 bases each). The CDR3 has 14 amino acids. V was trimmed by 4 bases and J by 7 bases, leaving 17 bases between them. CDR1 is DFQATT, CDR2 SNEGSKA, per germline (reference sequence). CDR3 in amino acids: CSANPGGAGNEQFF. The CDR3 nucleotides are TGCAGTGCTAACCCAGGGGGGGCAGGTAATGAGCAGTTCTTC.

The J gene is TRBJ2-6, the V gene TRBV12-3 or TRBV12-4, with 10 positions matching TRBD1. The CDR3 loop spans 18 amino acids. Trimming at V came to 6 bases and at J to 0 bases, leaving 8 bases not matched to a gene. The CDR3 here is CASSPGTGARSGANVLTF. Written as DNA, the CDR3 is TGTGCCAGCAGCCCCGGGACAGGGGCCCGCTCTGGGGCCAACGTCCTGACTTTC.

This clonotype came up many times. The genes are TRBV29-1 and TRBJ2-7, with 8 bases fitting TRBD2. The CDR3 contains 15 residues. Germline V gene data show CDR1 as SQVTM and CDR2 as ANQGSEA. Germline trimming cut 4 bases from V and 5 bases from J; bases unmatched to any gene: 13. This CDR3 is CSVVDSGRAGDEQYF. The CDR3 bases are TGCAGCGTTGTTGATTCGGGCAGAGCGGGGGACGAGCAGTACTTC.

The CDR3 DNA is TGTGCCAGCTGCGGTCGGCAGGGCGGGCAGTTCTTC. Its protein product is CASCGRQGGQFF. The chain couples TRBV6-2 or TRBV6-3 to TRBJ2-1; a weak D match, TRBD1 (5 bases). This CDR3 is 12 amino acids long. V was clipped by 8 bases and J by 12 bases, with 17 bases between them. The germline CDR1 and CDR2 sequences are MNHEY and SVGEGT.

Comments on this clonotype: A much larger clone sits a single nucleotide away, making a read error possible. The V gene is TRBV9, the J gene TRBJ2-7; the match to TRBD2 covers 7 bases. Germline V CDR1 and CDR2: SGDLS, YYNGEE. The CDR3 totals 15 residues. Written as DNA, the CDR3 is TGTGCCGGCAGCATCTTAGCGGGTTCTACCTACGAGCAGTACTTC. Translated: CAGSILAGSTYEQYF. The full variable domain, its missing parts supplied by reference TRBV9 and TRBJ2-7, is DSGVTQTPKHLITATGQRVTLRCSPRSGDLSVYWYQQSLDQGLQFLIQYYNGEERAKGNILERFSAQQFPDLHSELNLSSLELGDSALYFCAGSILAGSTYEQYFGPGTRLTVT.